This TCR beta chain was obtained from a study of CD8 T cells in ankylosing spondylitis. Study-wide results and limits: Apparently characteristic of ankylosing spondylitis blood was a TCR beta motif (fewer than ten highly homologous variants). According to the report, clones linked to the disease were significantly enriched in matched synovial fluid samples taken from ankylosing spondylitis patients. Those disease-linked clones were CD8+; they were also relatively rare in peripheral blood. Earlier reports found some motif variants in synovial fluid and blood in reactive arthritis.

TCRdb reanalysed the 5' RACE reads using MiXCR and keeps one entry per CDR3 protein. The repertoire consists of over 200,000 distinct CDR3 sequences, with around 16% occurring once and the leading ten covering about 42%. Note on this clonotype: Its antigen is undetermined.

This receptor was taken from a male donor with ankylosing spondylitis. The source material was blood, either unsorted or a sorted T cell fraction (not recorded which).

As DNA, the CDR3 is TGCGCCAGCAGTGAGTCAAGGGGCCCCCCGAGGACTGAAGCTTTCTTT. Translated, it gives CASSESRGPPRTEAFF. The gene calls are TRBV10-1 and TRBJ1-1, with a weak D call TRBD1 (5 bases). Germline loops: CDR1 WNHNN, CDR2 SYGVQD (reference sequence). This CDR3 is 16 amino acids long. Trimming shortened V by 0 bases and J by 5 bases, and 16 bases separated the two germline ends.